This TCR beta chain was captured by sequencing in a study of cytomegalovirus exposure and HLA in healthy donors. Overall study results and limits: According to a later analysis, donors in an Asian-associated ancestry cluster reportedly had fewer N-insertions than the approximately 670-donor mean.

13 Jbeta primers and 60 Vbeta primers were used for the PCR. TCRdb keeps only in-frame clones here, not all; method: immunoSEQ multiplex PCR. This sample has around 140,000 clones, with roughly 82% found just once. As to this clone: The antigen remains unidentified.

The germline V gene has CDR1 LNHDA and CDR2 SQIVND (reference sequence). The CDR3 length is 16 residues. V lost 0 bases to trimming and J lost 8 bases; unmatched junction nucleotides: 7. The clonotype was recovered from a man younger than 45 in good health and CMV-seronegative. This chain uses TRBV19 with TRBJ2-1; 10 bases fit TRBD2. The sample was PBMCs. The CDR3 here is CASSIDMSSGRYEQFF. Written as DNA, the CDR3 is TGTGCCAGTAGTATAGATATGTCTAGCGGGAGATATGAGCAGTTCTTC.